This T cell receptor beta chain was observed in a study of cytomegalovirus exposure and HLA in healthy donors. Trimming took off 5 bases at V and 4 bases at J, with 17 bases between the two ends. This CDR3 is built from 15 residues. From germline, CDR1 is SEHNR and CDR2 FQNEAQ (reference sequence). It was with 60 Vbeta and 13 Jbeta primers that the PCR ran. The data were produced by immunoSEQ multiplex PCR, yet TCRdb's version contains in-frame clones alone and is incomplete. The sample holds 180,000 or so clones, approximately 71% seen once. Study findings and constraints: An analysis that was carried out later associated 15,000 to 20,000 TCR beta sequences with HLA alleles at 0.05 false discovery rate. Some 150 TCR beta chains were listed as cytomegalovirus-associated. Researchers reportedly found TCR beta sequences accurately predicted most subjects' HLA-A and HLA-B alleles.

With regard to this clone: Antigen specificity is unknown.

This sequence was found in a middle-aged woman in good health and CMV-seropositive. The specimen was PBMCs. The V and J genes are TRBV7-9 and TRBJ1-2; no clear D gene. CDR3 region: CASSRIGGEGYGYTF. CDR3 nucleotides: TGTGCCAGCAGCCGTATAGGCGGGGAGGGCTATGGCTACACCTTC.